A selection of T cell receptor beta chains follows, all from one sample in a study of blood T cell repertoires in COVID-19. Sequencing used immunoSEQ multiplex PCR; TCRdb keeps in-frame clones, though not all of them. The top ten clones hold 1.9% of a sample with about 130,000 clones, over 60% of them seen once. The sequenced sample consisted of peripheral blood. These receptors came from a woman between 65 and 79 years old with acute or convalescent COVID-19. Both conserved end residues are part of each CDR3. The order of the fields is D gene, V gene, J gene, clone size, CDR3 protein, CDR3 DNA. A D gene is named only where the DNA matches it firmly. Clone size is given for some rows only: seen once, a few or many times, or a class if the clone is expanded.

d_gene: NA
v_gene: TRBV10-3
j_gene: TRBJ1-2
abundance: NA
CDR3aa: CAITQPHSLYGYTF
CDR3nt: TGTGCCATCACCCAGCCCCATAGCCTGTATGGCTACACCTTC

d_gene: TRBD1
v_gene: TRBV5-8
j_gene: TRBJ2-5
abundance: NA
CDR3aa: CASSGSGGAKTQYF
CDR3nt: TGTGCCAGCAGCGGGTCAGGGGGCGCGAAGACCCAGTACTTC

d_gene: NA
v_gene: TRBV7-3
j_gene: TRBJ2-7
abundance: NA
CDR3aa: CASSLTQVGEQYF
CDR3nt: TGTGCCAGCAGCTTAACGCAGGTCGGCGAGCAGTACTTC

d_gene: NA
v_gene: TRBV19
j_gene: TRBJ1-2
abundance: NA
CDR3aa: CASSIDPTNYGYTF
CDR3nt: TGTGCCAGTAGTATAGATCCTACTAACTATGGCTACACCTTC

d_gene: TRBD1
v_gene: TRBV5-6
j_gene: TRBJ2-7
abundance: NA
CDR3aa: CASSSYRGSYEQYF
CDR3nt: TGTGCCAGCAGCTCCTACAGGGGTTCCTACGAGCAGTACTTC

d_gene: NA
v_gene: TRBV7-2
j_gene: TRBJ2-3
abundance: NA
CDR3aa: CASRAGRYRAGTDTQYF
CDR3nt: TGTGCCAGCAGGGCCGGGAGGTACAGGGCGGGGACAGATACGCAGTATTTT

d_gene: NA
v_gene: TRBV12-1
j_gene: TRBJ1-2
abundance: NA
CDR3aa: CASSLSGNYGYTF
CDR3nt: TGTGCCAGCAGCCTGTCAGGGAACTATGGCTACACCTTC

d_gene: NA
v_gene: TRBV7-6
j_gene: TRBJ2-3
abundance: NA
CDR3aa: CASSFPASGTDTQYF
CDR3nt: TGTGCCAGCAGCTTCCCCGCTAGCGGCACAGATACGCAGTATTTT

d_gene: TRBD1
v_gene: TRBV19
j_gene: TRBJ1-1
abundance: many
CDR3aa: CASSIADRGGEAFF
CDR3nt: TGTGCCAGTAGTATAGCGGACAGGGGTGGTGAAGCTTTCTTT

d_gene: TRBD2
v_gene: TRBV28
j_gene: TRBJ2-1
abundance: NA
CDR3aa: CASRTTSGRGGEQFF
CDR3nt: TGTGCCAGCAGGACAACTAGCGGGAGAGGGGGGGAGCAGTTCTTC

d_gene: TRBD1
v_gene: TRBV18
j_gene: TRBJ1-2
abundance: NA
CDR3aa: CASSTQDRGGYGYTF
CDR3nt: TGTGCCAGCTCCACCCAGGACAGGGGAGGCTATGGCTACACCTTC

d_gene: TRBD1
v_gene: TRBV29-1
j_gene: TRBJ1-2
abundance: once
CDR3aa: CSVDRASYGYTF
CDR3nt: TGCAGCGTCGACAGGGCCTCCTATGGCTACACCTTC

d_gene: NA
v_gene: TRBV25-1
j_gene: TRBJ2-1
abundance: NA
CDR3aa: CASSDVLVGRGNEQFF
CDR3nt: TGTGCCAGCAGTGATGTCTTGGTCGGAAGGGGCAATGAGCAGTTCTTC

d_gene: NA
v_gene: TRBV29-1
j_gene: TRBJ2-3
abundance: NA
CDR3aa: CSVEGAADTQYF
CDR3nt: TGCAGCGTGGAGGGGGCGGCAGATACGCAGTATTTT

d_gene: NA
v_gene: TRBV21-1
j_gene: TRBJ1-5
abundance: NA
CDR3aa: CASSKGGRGLLNQPQHF
CDR3nt: TGTGCCAGCAGCAAAGGGGGGAGGGGACTGCTCAATCAGCCCCAGCATTTT

d_gene: TRBD1
v_gene: TRBV15
j_gene: TRBJ1-2
abundance: NA
CDR3aa: CATSRDPRTGDGYTF
CDR3nt: TGTGCCACCAGCAGAGATCCCCGGACAGGGGACGGCTACACCTTC

d_gene: TRBD2
v_gene: TRBV10-3
j_gene: TRBJ2-3
abundance: NA
CDR3aa: CAISGTSGPTDTQYF
CDR3nt: TGTGCCATCAGCGGTACTAGCGGCCCCACAGATACGCAGTATTTT

d_gene: TRBD2
v_gene: TRBV9
j_gene: TRBJ2-1
abundance: NA
CDR3aa: CASSVEFQTSGNMVEQFF
CDR3nt: TGTGCCAGCAGCGTAGAATTCCAGACTAGCGGGAATATGGTTGAGCAGTTCTTC

d_gene: TRBD2
v_gene: TRBV4-3
j_gene: TRBJ2-3
abundance: NA
CDR3aa: CASNSGGASTDTQYF
CDR3nt: TGCGCCAGCAATAGCGGGGGGGCCAGCACAGATACGCAGTATTTT

d_gene: NA
v_gene: TRBV7-3
j_gene: TRBJ2-1
abundance: NA
CDR3aa: CASSPTEGDNEQFF
CDR3nt: TGTGCCAGCAGCCCCACTGAGGGAGACAATGAGCAGTTCTTC

d_gene: NA
v_gene: TRBV5-6
j_gene: TRBJ1-2
abundance: NA
CDR3aa: CASSLSSLGNYGYTF
CDR3nt: TGTGCCAGCAGCTTATCTTCGCTCGGGAACTATGGCTACACCTTC

d_gene: NA
v_gene: TRBV27
j_gene: TRBJ1-4
abundance: NA
CDR3aa: CASSPTQDRMDEKLFF
CDR3nt: TGTGCCAGCAGTCCCACTCAGGACAGAATGGATGAAAAACTGTTTTTT